The present T cell receptor (beta chain) was sequenced within a study of T cells expressing NK-cell markers. In germline, CDR1 is SGHRS, CDR2 YFSETQ. The CDR3 is made up of 16 amino acids. From the 5' RACE reads, TCRdb lists one entry per CDR3 protein and no DNA. Its clone listing holds tens of thousands of distinct CDR3 sequences. J is TRBJ1-6 and V is TRBV5-1. Sequences were obtained from blood T cells: a sorted CD56 or NKG2C T cell subset, CD4+ or CD8+ T cells, or bulk PBMC T cells (not recorded which). This sequence originates from a woman aged 18-70 years in good health. CDR3 loop: CASSLGARGYNSPLHF.